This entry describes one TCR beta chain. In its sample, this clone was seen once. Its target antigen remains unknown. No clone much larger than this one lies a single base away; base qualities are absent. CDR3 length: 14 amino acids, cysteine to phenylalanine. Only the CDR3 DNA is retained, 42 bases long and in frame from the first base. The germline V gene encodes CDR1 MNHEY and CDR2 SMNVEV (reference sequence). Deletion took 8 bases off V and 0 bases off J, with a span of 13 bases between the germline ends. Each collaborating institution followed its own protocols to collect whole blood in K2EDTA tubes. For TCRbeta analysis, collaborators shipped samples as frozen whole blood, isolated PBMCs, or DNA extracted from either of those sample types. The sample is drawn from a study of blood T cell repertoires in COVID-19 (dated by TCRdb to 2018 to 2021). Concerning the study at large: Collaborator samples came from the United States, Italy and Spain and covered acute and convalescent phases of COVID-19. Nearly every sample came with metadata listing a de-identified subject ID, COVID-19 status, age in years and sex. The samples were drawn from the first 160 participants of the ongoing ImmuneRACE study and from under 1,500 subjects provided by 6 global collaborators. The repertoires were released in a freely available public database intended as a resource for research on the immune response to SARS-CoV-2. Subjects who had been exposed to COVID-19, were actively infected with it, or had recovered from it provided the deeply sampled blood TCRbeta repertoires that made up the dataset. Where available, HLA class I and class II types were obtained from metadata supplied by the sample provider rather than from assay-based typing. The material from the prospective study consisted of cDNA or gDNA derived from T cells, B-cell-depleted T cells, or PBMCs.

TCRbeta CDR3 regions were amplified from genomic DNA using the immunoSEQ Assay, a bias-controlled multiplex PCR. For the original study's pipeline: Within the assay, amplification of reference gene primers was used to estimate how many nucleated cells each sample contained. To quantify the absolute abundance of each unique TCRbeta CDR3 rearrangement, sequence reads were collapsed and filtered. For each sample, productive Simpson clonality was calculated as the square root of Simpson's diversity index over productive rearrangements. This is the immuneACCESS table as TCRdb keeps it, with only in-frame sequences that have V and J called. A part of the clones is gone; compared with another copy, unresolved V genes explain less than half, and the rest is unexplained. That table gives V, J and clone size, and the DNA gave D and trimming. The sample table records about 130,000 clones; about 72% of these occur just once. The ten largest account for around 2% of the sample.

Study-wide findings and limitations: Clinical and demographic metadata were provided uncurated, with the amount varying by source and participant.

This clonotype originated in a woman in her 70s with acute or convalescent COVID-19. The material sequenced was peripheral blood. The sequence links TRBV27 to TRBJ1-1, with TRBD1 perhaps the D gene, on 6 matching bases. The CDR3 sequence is CASAGDRLNTEAFF. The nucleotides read TGTGCCAGCGCAGGGGACCGATTGAACACTGAAGCTTTCTTT.